This TCR beta chain was observed in a study of long-term antiretroviral therapy in people with HIV. A v3.0 immunoSEQ assay was performed at survey level. Only in-frame clones appear in the TCRdb table, and some are missing; sequencing was by immunoSEQ multiplex PCR. The sample lists tens of thousands of clones, 93% seen once, with 9% to 10% in the top ten. This TCR was sampled from a woman aged 35 to 49 with HIV. The starting material was unsorted PBMCs, obtained 7.6 years after starting antiretroviral therapy.

The CDR3 bases are TGTGCCAGCAGCGCGTGGGGAGCGGGGGGCCACGAGACCCAGTACTTC. Residues: CASSAWGAGGHETQYF. V gene TRBV7-8 combines with J gene TRBJ2-5, with 9 positions matching TRBD2. Trimming removed 5 bases from V and 5 bases from J; junction bases left unmatched: 12. Germline V gene lookup returns CDR1 SGHVS and CDR2 FQNEAQ. CDR3 size: 16 residues.